The table lists the clone carrying this T cell receptor (beta chain) with a few counts. Antigen unknown. MiXCR, run by TCRdb on the 5' RACE reads, gives a single entry per CDR3 protein. This table has roughly 750,000 distinct CDR3 sequences, 21% appearing once. The data derive from a study of identical twins. Study results and caveats: Invariant T cells like MAIT and iNKT could partly confound the zero-insertion analyses. Carriage of fewer insertions was seen in abundant cord blood beta clonotypes, whereas memory repertoires showed none.

Between the trimmed V and J ends, which lost 8 bases and 0 bases, there was a span of 8 bases. The CDR3 is 13 amino acids. A further study also used this sample, focusing on T cells expressing NK-cell markers. Per that study: The CD3+CD56-NKG2C+ fraction of a few donors was also led by these clonotypes.

The gene calls are TRBV12-3 or TRBV12-4 and TRBJ1-5; no firm D call. Sequencing was carried out using PBMCs. The TCR originated in a woman between 18 and 29 years old in good health. The CDR3 spells CASSHGSNQPQHF. The CDR3 DNA reads TGTGCCAGCTCCCATGGTAGCAATCAGCCCCAGCATTTT.